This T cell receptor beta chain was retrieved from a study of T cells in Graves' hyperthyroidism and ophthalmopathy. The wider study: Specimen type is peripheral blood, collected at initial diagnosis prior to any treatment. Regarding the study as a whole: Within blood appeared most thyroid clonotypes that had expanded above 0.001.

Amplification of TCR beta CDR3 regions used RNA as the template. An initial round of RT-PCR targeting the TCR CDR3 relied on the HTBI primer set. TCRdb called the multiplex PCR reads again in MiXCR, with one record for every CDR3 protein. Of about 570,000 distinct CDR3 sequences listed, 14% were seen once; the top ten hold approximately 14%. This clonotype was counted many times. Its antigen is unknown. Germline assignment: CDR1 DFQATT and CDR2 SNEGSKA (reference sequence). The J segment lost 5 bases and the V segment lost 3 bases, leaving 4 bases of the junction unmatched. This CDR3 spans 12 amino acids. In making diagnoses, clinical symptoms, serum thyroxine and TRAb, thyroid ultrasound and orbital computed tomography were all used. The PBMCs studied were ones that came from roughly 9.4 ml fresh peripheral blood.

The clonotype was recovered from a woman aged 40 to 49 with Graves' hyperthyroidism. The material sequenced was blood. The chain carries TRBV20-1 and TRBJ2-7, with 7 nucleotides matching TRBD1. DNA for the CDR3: TGCAGTGCTAGCCGACAGGGCGACGAGCAGTACTTC. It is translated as CSASRQGDEQYF.